This T cell receptor beta chain is from a study of OX40 agonist ivuxolimab in advanced cancers. General study results and limits: Nonresponders, in some cases, also had low normalized T-cell clonal expansion.

V lost 5 bases and J lost 0; bases outside the gene matches: 4. The CDR3 has 15 residues. CDR1 is KGHSH and CDR2 is LQKENI in the germline V gene. Measured with immunoSEQ multiplex PCR; TCRdb has only the in-frame clones, and not every one. The sample yields some 98,000 clones, 90% to 95% seen once. In regard to this clone: Its antigen remains unknown.

This TCR derives from an adult with an advanced solid tumor such as melanoma, head and neck, liver or kidney cancer. Source: CD4+ or CD8+ T cells sorted from blood, taken in a trial of the OX40 agonist ivuxolimab. V usage is TRBV18 and J usage is TRBJ2-7; 10 bases fit TRBD2. CDR3 nucleotides: TGTGCCAGCTCATTCGGACTAGCGGCCTCCTACGAGCAGTACGTC. Translated: CASSFGLAASYEQYV.